The present entry profiles one T cell receptor beta chain with its context. Its antigen is unidentified. The ends were cut back, 0 bases at V and 5 bases at J, with 11 bases in the middle. The germline V gene has CDR1 SGDLS and CDR2 YYNGEE. The CDR3 contains 14 residues. 5'RACE template switching added a universal primer site and UMIs to TCR cDNA. TCRdb redid the calling of the 5' RACE reads with MiXCR, one entry per CDR3 protein. The profile shows nearly 350,000 distinct CDR3 sequences, approximately 8% of them singletons. This sample was taken from a study of T cells after yellow fever vaccination. Study as a whole: It was SMART-Seq v4 Ultra Low Input that prepared the fractions with low cell numbers. Study conclusions and caveats: One caveat is that FACS-sorted repertoires could contain abundant clonotypes contaminating from the bulk population. A large majority of primary-vaccination clones showed up again after the booster (around 96% CD4, 85% to 90% CD8).

The genes are TRBV9 and TRBJ2-5; D tentatively reads TRBD1 or TRBD2 (6 bases each). This TCR derives from a man between 18 and 29 years old who received the YFV17D yellow fever vaccine. The sequenced sample was PBMCs, obtained roughly 45 days after the first yellow fever vaccination. CDR3 amino acids: CASSVGGASETQYF. The DNA for the CDR3 is TGTGCCAGCAGCGTAGGGGGGGCATCGGAGACCCAGTACTTC.